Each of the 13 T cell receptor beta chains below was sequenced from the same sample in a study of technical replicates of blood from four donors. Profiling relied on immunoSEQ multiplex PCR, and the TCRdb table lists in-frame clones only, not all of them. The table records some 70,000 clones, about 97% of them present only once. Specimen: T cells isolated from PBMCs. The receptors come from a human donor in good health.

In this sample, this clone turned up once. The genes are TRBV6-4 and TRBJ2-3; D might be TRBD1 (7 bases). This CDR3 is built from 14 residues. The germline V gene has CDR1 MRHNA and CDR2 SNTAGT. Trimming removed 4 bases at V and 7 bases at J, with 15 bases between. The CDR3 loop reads CASSVSGGGNTQYF. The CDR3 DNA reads TGTGCCAGCAGTGTGTCAGGGGGAGGAAATACGCAGTATTTT.

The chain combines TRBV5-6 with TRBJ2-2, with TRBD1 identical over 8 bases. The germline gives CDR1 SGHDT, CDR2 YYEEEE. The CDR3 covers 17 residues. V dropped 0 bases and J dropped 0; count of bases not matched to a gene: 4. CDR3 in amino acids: CASSLGRQGTNTGELFF. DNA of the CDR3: TGTGCCAGCAGCTTGGGCCGACAGGGGACGAACACCGGGGAGCTGTTTTTT.

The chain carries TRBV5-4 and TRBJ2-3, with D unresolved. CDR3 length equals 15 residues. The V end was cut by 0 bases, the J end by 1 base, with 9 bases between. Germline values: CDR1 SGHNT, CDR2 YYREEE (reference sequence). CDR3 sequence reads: CASSLGRSGTDTQYF. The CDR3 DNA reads TGTGCCAGCAGCTTGGGTAGGAGTGGCACAGATACGCAGTATTTT.

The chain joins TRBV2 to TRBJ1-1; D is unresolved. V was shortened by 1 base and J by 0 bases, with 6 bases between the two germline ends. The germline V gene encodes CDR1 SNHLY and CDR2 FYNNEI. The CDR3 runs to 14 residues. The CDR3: CASSEDFMNTEAFF. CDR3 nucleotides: TGTGCCAGCAGTGAAGATTTCATGAACACTGAAGCTTTCTTT. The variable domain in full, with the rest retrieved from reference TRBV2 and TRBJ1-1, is EPEVTQTPSHQVTQMGQEVILRCVPISNHLYFYWYRQILGQKVEFLVSFYNNEISEKSEIFDDQFSVERPDGSNFTLKIRSTKLEDSAMYFCASSEDFMNTEAFFGQGTRLTVV.

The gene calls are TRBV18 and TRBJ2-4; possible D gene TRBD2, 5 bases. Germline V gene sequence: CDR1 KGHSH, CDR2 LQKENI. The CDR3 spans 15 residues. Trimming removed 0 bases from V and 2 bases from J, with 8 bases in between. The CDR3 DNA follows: TGTGCCAGCTCACCACCGAGGGAGCCCAAAAACATTCAGTACTTC. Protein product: CASSPPREPKNIQYF.

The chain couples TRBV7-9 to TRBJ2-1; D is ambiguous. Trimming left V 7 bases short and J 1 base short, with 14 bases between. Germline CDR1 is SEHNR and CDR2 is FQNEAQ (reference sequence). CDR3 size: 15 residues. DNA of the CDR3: TGTGCCAGCATCCCGGCCGCGGATTCCTACAATGAGCAGTTCTTC. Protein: CASIPAADSYNEQFF.

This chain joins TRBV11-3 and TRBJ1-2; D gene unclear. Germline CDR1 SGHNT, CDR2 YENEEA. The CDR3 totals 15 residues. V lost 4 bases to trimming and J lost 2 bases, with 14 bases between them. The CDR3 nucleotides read TGTGCCAGCAGCTCCCAGTTCCCGGAGAACTATGGCTACACCTTC. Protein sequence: CASSSQFPENYGYTF.

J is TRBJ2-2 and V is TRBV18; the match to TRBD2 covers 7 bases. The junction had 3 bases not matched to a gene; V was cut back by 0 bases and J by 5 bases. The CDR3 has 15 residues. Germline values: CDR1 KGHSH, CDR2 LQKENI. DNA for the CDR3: TGTGCCAGCTCACCACCGTCGGGAGGAACCGGGGAGCTGTTTTTT. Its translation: CASSPPSGGTGELFF.

The CDR3 coding sequence is TGCGCCAGCAGCCAAGAACAATCGCGGCGGTTAAGCTCCTACGAGCAGTACTTC. Its protein is CASSQEQSRRLSSYEQYF. The chain combines TRBV4-1 with TRBJ2-7; D remains unclear. The CDR3 runs to 18 residues. Germline assignment: CDR1 MGHRA and CDR2 YSYEKL. Trimming took off 0 bases at V and 0 bases at J, with 18 bases between the two ends.

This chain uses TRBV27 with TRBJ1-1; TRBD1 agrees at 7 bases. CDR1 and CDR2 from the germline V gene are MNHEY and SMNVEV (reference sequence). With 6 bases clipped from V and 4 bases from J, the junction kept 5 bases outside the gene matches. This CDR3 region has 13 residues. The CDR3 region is CASSPNRGTEAFF. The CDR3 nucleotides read TGTGCCAGCAGCCCTAACAGGGGCACTGAAGCTTTCTTT.

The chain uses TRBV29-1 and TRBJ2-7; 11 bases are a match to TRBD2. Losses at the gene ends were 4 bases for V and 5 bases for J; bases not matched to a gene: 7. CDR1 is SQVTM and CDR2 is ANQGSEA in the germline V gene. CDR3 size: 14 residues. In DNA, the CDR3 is TGCAGCGTTGCGACTAGCGGGGCTTTCGACGAGCAGTACTTC. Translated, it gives CSVATSGAFDEQYF.

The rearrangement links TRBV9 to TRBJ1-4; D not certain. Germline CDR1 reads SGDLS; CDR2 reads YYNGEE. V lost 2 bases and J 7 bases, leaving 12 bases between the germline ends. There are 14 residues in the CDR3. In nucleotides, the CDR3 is TGTGCCAGCAGCGTGGAGGACGGACTTGAAAAACTGTTTTTT. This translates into CASSVEDGLEKLFF.

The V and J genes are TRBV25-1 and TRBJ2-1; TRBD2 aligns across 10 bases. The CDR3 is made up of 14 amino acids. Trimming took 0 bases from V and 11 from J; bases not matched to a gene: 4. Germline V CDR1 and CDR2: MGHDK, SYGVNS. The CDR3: CASSEYELAGQQFF. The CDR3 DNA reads TGTGCCAGCAGTGAATATGAACTAGCGGGACAGCAGTTCTTC. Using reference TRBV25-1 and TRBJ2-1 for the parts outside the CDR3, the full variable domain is EADIYQTPRYLVIGTGKKITLECSQTMGHDKMYWYQQDPGMELHLIHYSYGVNSTEKGDLSSESTVSRIRTEHFPLTLESARPSHTSQYLCASSEYELAGQQFFGPGTRLTVL.